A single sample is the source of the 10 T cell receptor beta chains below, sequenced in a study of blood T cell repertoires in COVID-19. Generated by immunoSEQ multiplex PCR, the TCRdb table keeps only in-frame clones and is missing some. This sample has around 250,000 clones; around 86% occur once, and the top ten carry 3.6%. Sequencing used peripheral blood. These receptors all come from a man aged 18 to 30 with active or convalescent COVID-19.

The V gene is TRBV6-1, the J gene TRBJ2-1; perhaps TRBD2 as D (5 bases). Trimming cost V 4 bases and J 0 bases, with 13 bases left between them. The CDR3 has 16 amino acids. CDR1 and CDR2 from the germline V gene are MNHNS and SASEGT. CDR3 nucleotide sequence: TGTGCCAGCAGTGCCGGGATCCTTGTCTCCTACAATGAGCAGTTCTTC. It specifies CASSAGILVSYNEQFF.

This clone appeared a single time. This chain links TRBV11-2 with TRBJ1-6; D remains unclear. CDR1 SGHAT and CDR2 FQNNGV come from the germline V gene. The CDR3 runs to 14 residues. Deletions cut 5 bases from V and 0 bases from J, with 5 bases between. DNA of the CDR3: TGTGCCAGCAGCGGGAGCTCCTATAATTCACCCCTCCACTTT. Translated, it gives CASSGSSYNSPLHF.

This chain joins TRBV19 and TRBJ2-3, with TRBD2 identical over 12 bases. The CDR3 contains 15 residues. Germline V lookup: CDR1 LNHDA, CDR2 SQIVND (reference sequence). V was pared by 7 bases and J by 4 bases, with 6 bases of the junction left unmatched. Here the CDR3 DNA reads TGTGCCAGTACGGGACTAGCGGGTTCTGCAGATACGCAGTATTTT. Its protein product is CASTGLAGSADTQYF.

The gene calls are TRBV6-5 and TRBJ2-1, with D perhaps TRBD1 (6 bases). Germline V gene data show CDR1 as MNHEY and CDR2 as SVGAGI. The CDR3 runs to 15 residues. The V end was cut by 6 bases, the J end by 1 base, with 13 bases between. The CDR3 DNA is TGTGCCAGCAGCCGACAGGACGGATCCTACAATGAGCAGTTCTTC. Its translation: CASSRQDGSYNEQFF.

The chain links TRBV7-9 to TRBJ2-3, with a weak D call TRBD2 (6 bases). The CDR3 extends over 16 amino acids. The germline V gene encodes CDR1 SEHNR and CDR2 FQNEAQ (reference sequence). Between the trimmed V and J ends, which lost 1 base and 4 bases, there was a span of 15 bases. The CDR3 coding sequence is TGTGCCAGCAGCTTAGGTCCGCGGGGTGGCCCAGATACGCAGTATTTT. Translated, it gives CASSLGPRGGPDTQYF.

CDR3 region: CASSLDGGANTGELFF. CDR3 nucleotide sequence: TGTGCCAGCAGCTTGGATGGAGGGGCGAACACCGGGGAGCTGTTTTTT. J is TRBJ2-2 and V is TRBV5-4, with a possible D match to TRBD2 (6 bases). The length of the CDR3 is 16 residues. V shed 0 bases and J shed 0 bases, with 9 bases lying between them. Germline CDR1 SGHNT, CDR2 YYREEE (reference sequence).

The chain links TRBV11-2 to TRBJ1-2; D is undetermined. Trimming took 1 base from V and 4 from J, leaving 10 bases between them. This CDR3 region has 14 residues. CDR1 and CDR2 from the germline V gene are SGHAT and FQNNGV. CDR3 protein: CASSLGSVFYGYTF. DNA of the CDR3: TGTGCCAGCAGCTTAGGTTCCGTTTTCTATGGCTACACCTTC.

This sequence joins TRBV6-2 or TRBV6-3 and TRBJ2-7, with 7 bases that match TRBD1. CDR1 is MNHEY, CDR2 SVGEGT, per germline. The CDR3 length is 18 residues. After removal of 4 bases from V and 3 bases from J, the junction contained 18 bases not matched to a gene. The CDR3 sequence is CASSFGAVRTGLLYEQYF. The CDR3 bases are TGTGCCAGCAGTTTTGGGGCCGTTCGGACAGGACTTCTCTACGAGCAGTACTTC.

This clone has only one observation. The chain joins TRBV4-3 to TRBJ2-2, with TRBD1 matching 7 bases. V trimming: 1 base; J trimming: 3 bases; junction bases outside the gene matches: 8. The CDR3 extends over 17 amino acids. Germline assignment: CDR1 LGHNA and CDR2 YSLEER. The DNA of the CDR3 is TGCGCCAGCAGCCAAGGGGCACAGGGGTCCCACACCGGGGAGCTGTTTTTT. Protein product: CASSQGAQGSHTGELFF.

Written as DNA, the CDR3 is TGCGCCAGCAGCCGGGACAGGGCCACTGAAGCTTTCTTT. It translates to CASSRDRATEAFF. J is TRBJ1-1 and V is TRBV5-1, with 9 bases fitting TRBD1. Germline CDR1 and CDR2: SGHRS and YFSETQ. This CDR3 is built from 13 residues. V was clipped by 4 bases and J by 4 bases; unmatched bases: 2.